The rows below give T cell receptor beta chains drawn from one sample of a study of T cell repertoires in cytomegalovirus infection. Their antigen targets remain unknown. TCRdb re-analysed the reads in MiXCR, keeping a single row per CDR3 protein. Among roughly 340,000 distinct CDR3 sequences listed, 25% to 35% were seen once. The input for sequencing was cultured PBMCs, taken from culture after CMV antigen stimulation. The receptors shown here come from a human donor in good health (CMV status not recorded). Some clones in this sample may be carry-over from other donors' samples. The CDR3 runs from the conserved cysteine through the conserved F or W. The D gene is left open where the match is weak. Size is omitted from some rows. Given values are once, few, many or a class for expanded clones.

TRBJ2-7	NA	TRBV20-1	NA	TGCAGTGCTCCTATTCAAGGGACATCCTACGAGCAGTACTTC	CSAPIQGTSYEQYF
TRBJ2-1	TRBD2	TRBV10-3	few	TGTGCCATTACCGGGACTAGCGGATACAATGAGCAGTTCTTC	CAITGTSGYNEQFF
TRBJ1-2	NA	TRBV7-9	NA	TGTGCCAGCAGCACACAGGGAGGAGGCGGCTACACCTTC	CASSTQGGGGYTF
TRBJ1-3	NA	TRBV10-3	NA	TGTGCCATCACCGGGAGCTCTGGAAACACCATATATTTT	CAITGSSGNTIYF
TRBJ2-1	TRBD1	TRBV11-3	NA	TGTGCCAGCAGCTTAACAGGGGACGGTGAGCAGTTCTTC	CASSLTGDGEQFF
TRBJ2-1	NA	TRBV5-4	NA	TGTGCCAGCAGCTTGAGAGGGGGATATGAGCAGTTCTTC	CASSLRGGYEQFF
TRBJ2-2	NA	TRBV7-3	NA	TGTGCCAGCAGCCGTAGACAGATTCGGAACACCGGGGAGCTGTTTTTT	CASSRRQIRNTGELFF
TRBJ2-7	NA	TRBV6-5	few	TGTGCCAGCAGTTACTCAGAGGGGAAGCAGTACTTC	CASSYSEGKQYF
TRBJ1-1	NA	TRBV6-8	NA	TGTGCCAGCAGTTACACCTCAGGCGCGGTCACTGAAGCTTTCTTT	CASSYTSGAVTEAFF
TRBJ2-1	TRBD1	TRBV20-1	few	TGCAGTGCTATCACAGGGGAGTACAATGAGCAGTTCTTC	CSAITGEYNEQFF